A selection of T cell receptor beta chains follows, all from one sample in a study of T cell responses to AZD1222 COVID-19 vaccine. Measured with immunoSEQ multiplex PCR; TCRdb has only the in-frame clones, and not every one. The sample has under 140,000 clones, nearly 90% seen once; the top ten hold 3.2%. Sequences were derived from peripheral blood, sampled on day 0 of AZD1222 vaccination. The receptors derive from an adult in good health. Each CDR3 is given with its conserved first and last residue. D genes are given only for firm matches. Clone sizes are given selectively: once, few, many, or a class where the clone is expanded.

>TRBJ1-6|TRBV5-8|TRBD1|.
CASSAGDRGNSPLHF
TGTGCCAGCAGCGCTGGGGACAGGGGGAATTCACCCCTCCACTTT
>TRBJ2-1|TRBV25-1|TRBD1|.
CASSAGGQSQFF
TGTGCCAGCAGTGCAGGGGGACAGTCGCAGTTCTTC
>TRBJ1-5|TRBV28|TRBD1|.
CASSRADRGHQPQHF
TGTGCCAGCAGTCGGGCTGACAGGGGGCACCAGCCCCAGCATTTT
>TRBJ2-1|TRBV5-1|.|.
CASSLAQRVPYNEQFF
TGCGCCAGCAGCTTGGCCCAGCGGGTGCCCTACAATGAGCAGTTCTTC
>TRBJ1-4|TRBV27|.|.
CASSRGANPTNEKLFF
TGTGCCAGCAGTCGGGGGGCTAACCCAACTAATGAAAAACTGTTTTTT
>TRBJ2-5|TRBV11-2|.|few
CASRKLGGPETQYF
TGTGCCAGCCGAAAGCTGGGGGGCCCAGAGACCCAGTACTTC
>TRBJ2-4|TRBV11-3|.|.
CASSPPSDIQYF
TGTGCCAGCAGCCCTCCGTCGGACATTCAGTACTTC
>TRBJ2-6|TRBV13|.|.
CASSIWGRGSGANVLTF
TGTGCCAGCAGCATTTGGGGACGGGGCTCTGGGGCCAACGTCCTGACTTTC
>TRBJ1-3|TRBV28|TRBD1|.
CASSSTQGVLYF
TGTGCCAGCAGCTCAACCCAGGGGGTTCTATATTTT
>TRBJ1-2|TRBV12-3/TRBV12-4|TRBD1|.
CASSSRTGTYF
TGTGCCAGCAGTTCACGGACAGGGACGTACTTC
>TRBJ1-6|TRBV18|.|.
CASSPGQGHSPLHF
TGTGCCAGCTCACCCGGACAAGGCCACTCACCCCTCCACTTT
>TRBJ2-3|TRBV9|TRBD2|.
CASSVGGGSGGADTQYF
TGTGCCAGCAGCGTAGGCGGGGGTAGCGGGGGTGCAGATACGCAGTATTTT
>TRBJ1-2|TRBV5-6|.|few
CASYMSGDSHGYTF
TGTGCCAGCTATATGAGTGGGGATTCTCATGGCTACACCTTC
>TRBJ1-2|TRBV29-1|.|once
CSVEDPGDPNYGYTF
TGCAGCGTTGAAGATCCTGGGGACCCAAACTATGGCTACACCTTC
>TRBJ2-2|TRBV15|.|once
CATSRDYPETGTGELFF
TGTGCCACCAGCAGAGATTACCCGGAAACGGGCACCGGGGAGCTGTTTTTT
>TRBJ2-7|TRBV29-1|.|.
CSAFPPQGTGYEQYF
TGCAGCGCCTTTCCTCCTCAGGGGACTGGTTACGAGCAGTACTTC
>TRBJ1-1|TRBV28|.|few
CASSLGTDEGTEAFF
TGTGCCAGCAGCCTAGGGACCGATGAGGGCACTGAAGCTTTCTTT
>TRBJ1-5|TRBV28|.|.
CASDKGQPQHF
TGTGCCAGCGACAAGGGTCAGCCCCAGCATTTT
>TRBJ2-5|TRBV7-9|.|.
CASSPTTFQETQYF
TGTGCCAGCAGCCCTACTACGTTTCAAGAGACCCAGTACTTC
>TRBJ1-1|TRBV30|TRBD1|.
CAWSNRGRNTEAFF
TGTGCCTGGAGTAACAGGGGGCGGAACACTGAAGCTTTCTTT
>TRBJ2-3|TRBV7-2|.|.
CASSLVAGETDTQYF
TGTGCCAGCAGCTTAGTGGCGGGTGAGACAGATACGCAGTATTTT
>TRBJ1-2|TRBV7-9|.|once
CASRFRVHNYGYTF
TGTGCCAGCAGGTTTAGAGTGCATAACTATGGCTACACCTTC
>TRBJ2-2|TRBV29-1|TRBD2|.
CSVDSFGAGGAGELFF
TGCAGCGTTGATTCGTTCGGAGCGGGAGGGGCCGGGGAGCTGTTTTTT
>TRBJ2-2|TRBV3-1/TRBV3-2|.|.
CASSQVARGRTEGSGELFF
TGTGCCAGCAGCCAAGTGGCCAGGGGTCGGACCGAGGGGAGCGGGGAGCTGTTTTTT
>TRBJ1-2|TRBV28|.|.
CASSLALAHGYTF
TGTGCCAGCAGTTTAGCCCTAGCCCACGGCTACACCTTC
>TRBJ2-2|TRBV19|TRBD2|.
CASSTALAGYTGELFF
TGTGCCAGTAGTACCGCCCTAGCGGGATACACCGGGGAGCTGTTTTTT
>TRBJ2-3|TRBV3-1/TRBV3-2|TRBD2|.
CASSQLAGYTDTQYF
TGTGCCAGCAGCCAACTAGCGGGATACACAGATACGCAGTATTTT
>TRBJ1-2|TRBV19|.|.
CASSTETRDLHYGYTF
TGTGCCAGTAGTACGGAAACCAGGGATTTGCACTATGGCTACACCTTC
>TRBJ2-4|TRBV6-1|.|once
CASSEWRGRAKNIQYF
TGTGCCAGCAGTGAATGGAGGGGGCGGGCCAAAAACATTCAGTACTTC
>TRBJ1-5|TRBV28|TRBD1|.
CASSGQGTNQPQHF
TGTGCCAGCAGTGGACAGGGCACCAATCAGCCCCAGCATTTT
>TRBJ2-5|TRBV5-1|TRBD2|.
CASSLGLAGGYQETQYF
TGCGCCAGCAGCTTGGGTCTAGCGGGAGGGTACCAAGAGACCCAGTACTTC
>TRBJ2-7|TRBV28|.|.
CASSLGQGQQYF
TGTGCCAGCAGTTTGGGGCAGGGCCAGCAGTACTTC
>TRBJ2-3|TRBV19|.|.
CASSNFGRGGRGTDTQYF
TGTGCCAGTAGTAATTTCGGCCGGGGAGGTAGAGGAACAGATACGCAGTATTTT
>TRBJ2-1|TRBV6-1|.|.
CASSEVGEQFF
TGTGCCAGCAGTGAAGTTGGGGAGCAGTTCTTC
>TRBJ2-7|TRBV2|.|.
CASSAGHYEQYF
TGTGCCAGCAGCGCGGGCCACTACGAGCAGTACTTC
>TRBJ1-3|TRBV11-2|.|.
CASSRTEGNTIYF
TGTGCCAGCAGTCGGACGGAAGGAAACACCATATATTTT
>TRBJ1-2|TRBV28|TRBD1|few
CASSTQQGAGYGYTF
TGTGCCAGCAGTACCCAACAGGGGGCCGGCTATGGCTACACCTTC
>TRBJ1-6|TRBV3-1/TRBV3-2|.|.
CASSEGRNSPLHF
TGTGCCAGCAGTGAGGGAAGAAATTCACCCCTCCACTTT
>TRBJ1-1|TRBV18|.|once
CASSPDGGMNTEAFF
TGTGCCAGCTCGCCGGATGGGGGCATGAACACTGAAGCTTTCTTT
>TRBJ1-1|TRBV18|TRBD1|.
CASSPGTGKITEAFF
TGTGCCAGCTCACCAGGGACAGGTAAAATTACTGAAGCTTTCTTT
>TRBJ1-1|TRBV12-3/TRBV12-4|TRBD1|.
CASSGQGSTEAFF
TGTGCCAGCAGTGGACAGGGTAGCACTGAAGCTTTCTTT
>TRBJ2-3|TRBV6-5|TRBD2|.
CASRAGLAITDTQYF
TGTGCCAGCCGGGCGGGACTAGCGATCACAGATACGCAGTATTTT
>TRBJ2-1|TRBV19|.|.
CASSTLLEQFF
TGTGCCAGTTCGACTCTCCTTGAGCAGTTCTTC
>TRBJ2-3|TRBV4-3|.|.
CASSPRVGRRTDTQYF
TGCGCCAGCAGCCCGCGGGTAGGGAGGCGCACAGATACGCAGTATTTT
>TRBJ1-2|TRBV10-3|TRBD1|.
CAIKGTGRNYGYTF
TGTGCCATCAAGGGGACAGGGAGGAACTATGGCTACACCTTC
>TRBJ2-5|TRBV3-1/TRBV3-2|.|few
CASSQDLLAGREETQYF
TGTGCCAGCAGCCAAGATTTGCTCGCGGGAAGGGAAGAGACCCAGTACTTC
>TRBJ2-2|TRBV5-1|TRBD2|.
CASREVAGGPGELFF
TGCGCCAGCAGAGAGGTAGCGGGAGGCCCCGGGGAGCTGTTTTTT
>TRBJ2-7|TRBV9|.|.
CASGKGGQPDYEQYF
TGTGCCAGCGGGAAAGGCGGGCAGCCAGACTACGAGCAGTACTTC
>TRBJ1-3|TRBV19|TRBD1|.
CASSPGTDIGNTIYF
TGTGCCAGTAGCCCTGGGACAGATATTGGAAACACCATATATTTT
>TRBJ2-1|TRBV5-1|TRBD1|.
CASSFLGQGVGEQFF
TGCGCCAGCAGCTTTTTGGGACAGGGGGTCGGTGAGCAGTTCTTC
>TRBJ1-4|TRBV28|TRBD1|.
CASSSGGAGPATNEKLFF
TGTGCCAGCAGTTCAGGGGGCGCGGGACCGGCAACTAATGAAAAACTGTTTTTT